The 6 T cell receptor beta chains in this list originate from one sample, sequenced in a study of cytomegalovirus exposure and HLA in healthy donors. Sequencing used immunoSEQ multiplex PCR; TCRdb keeps in-frame clones, though not all of them. The table includes under 400,000 clones, 86% detected once. The sample comprised PBMCs. Source of these receptors: a woman aged 18-35 years in good health and CMV-seronegative.

The chain uses TRBV6-5 and TRBJ1-5; 8 bases fit TRBD1. CDR3 length: 15 amino acids. V lost 4 bases and J lost 4; bases outside the gene matches: 6. Germline assignment: CDR1 MNHEY and CDR2 SVGAGI. As DNA, the CDR3 is TGTGCCAGCAGTTCCACAGGGGGGAAAAATCAGCCCCAGCATTTT. It encodes CASSSTGGKNQPQHF.

The chain is built from TRBV4-1 and TRBJ2-1; 11 bases fit TRBD2. V was clipped by 3 bases and J by 6 bases; unmatched bases: 10. CDR3 length: 17 residues. Germline lookup yields CDR1 MGHRA and CDR2 YSYEKL. CDR3 nucleotide sequence: TGCGCCAGCAGCCAGGCCCTACTAGCGGGGGAACGCAATGAGCAGTTCTTC. Its translation: CASSQALLAGERNEQFF.

The chain couples TRBV28 to TRBJ2-5; TRBD2 aligns across 16 bases. This CDR3 contains 16 residues. The germline gives CDR1 MDHEN, CDR2 SYDVKM. The junction had 6 bases not matched to a gene; V was cut back by 4 bases and J by 7 bases. As DNA, the CDR3 is TGTGCCAGCAGTTCAGGGACTAGCGGGAGGGCAGGGACCCAGTACTTC. Its protein is CASSSGTSGRAGTQYF.

The chain employs TRBV9 and TRBJ2-7, with TRBD1 matching over 8 bases. This CDR3 has 15 amino acids. Germline V gives CDR1 SGDLS, CDR2 YYNGEE. Trimming removed 1 base from V and 3 bases from J; junction bases left unmatched: 6. CDR3 in DNA: TGTGCCAGCAGCGTAATGACAGGGGCAAACTACGAGCAGTACTTC. Protein: CASSVMTGANYEQYF.

The chain is built from TRBV7-9 and TRBJ2-2; D might be TRBD1 (5 bases). Trimming pared 5 bases from V and 7 bases from J, leaving 14 bases between. The CDR3 is 14 amino acids. CDR1 and CDR2 from the germline V gene are SEHNR and FQNEAQ (reference sequence). Written as DNA, the CDR3 is TGTGCCAGCAGCCTATTACAAGGGGACGGGGAGCTGTTTTTT. It encodes CASSLLQGDGELFF.

This chain uses TRBV11-2 with TRBJ2-7, with 7 bases lining up with TRBD1. Germline values: CDR1 SGHAT, CDR2 FQNNGV. The CDR3 spans 16 residues. V trimming: 3 bases; J trimming: 6 bases; junction bases outside the gene matches: 14. This CDR3 reads CASSFRAQGGSGEQYF. The CDR3 nucleotides are TGTGCCAGCAGCTTTAGAGCTCAAGGGGGCTCGGGCGAGCAGTACTTC.